This T cell receptor beta chain was identified during a study of cytomegalovirus exposure and HLA in healthy donors. Researchers ran the PCR with 60 Vbeta and 13 Jbeta primers. Profiling relied on immunoSEQ multiplex PCR, and the TCRdb table lists in-frame clones only, not all of them. The repertoire includes 170,000 or so clones, less than 80% of them detected once, and under 0.9% sits in the top ten. Unmatched junction bases numbered 4, after V lost 6 bases and J lost 2 bases. Looked up from germline, CDR1 is MNHEY and CDR2 is SMNVEV (reference sequence). The CDR3 length is 14 residues. Material: PBMCs. The chain joins TRBV27 to TRBJ1-3, with 7 nucleotides matching TRBD1. The TCR was taken from a middle-aged woman in good health and CMV-seronegative. The CDR3 loop is CASRPQGAGNTIYF. CDR3 in DNA: TGTGCCAGCAGGCCCCAGGGGGCTGGAAACACCATATATTTT.